These 27 T cell receptor beta chains were all obtained from the same sample, sequenced in a study of T cell responses to AZD1222 COVID-19 vaccine (dated by TCRdb to about 2021). The time point label of this sample denotes: baseline before first vaccination. Library preparation employed the immunoSEQ multiplex PCR assay. Drawn from immuneACCESS, this table holds only the in-frame rearrangements with V and J called that TCRdb kept. Clones are partly lost; checked studies trace under half to an unresolved V gene and leave the rest unexplained. This sample lists 170,000 or so clones; 90% were detected once. The top ten clonotypes cover approximately 1.5% of the sample. Material: peripheral blood, obtained on day 0 of AZD1222 vaccination. The receptors derive from an adult in good health.

The chain carries TRBV27 and TRBJ2-3; 7 bases agree with TRBD2. Germline values: CDR1 MNHEY, CDR2 SMNVEV (reference sequence). V was pared by 2 bases and J by 0 bases, with 8 bases of the junction left unmatched. The length of the CDR3 is 17 residues. The CDR3 is CASSLRGRGDSTDTQYF. Written as DNA, the CDR3 is TGTGCCAGCAGTTTAAGAGGGAGGGGCGATAGCACAGATACGCAGTATTTT.

The chain couples TRBV14 to TRBJ2-1; 9 bases are a match to TRBD1. In germline, CDR1 is SGHDN, CDR2 FVKESK. V dropped 3 bases and J dropped 4; count of bases not matched to a gene: 4. The CDR3 spans 15 residues. The CDR3 nucleotides are TGTGCCAGCAGCCAGGGACAGGGCCCTTACAATGAGCAGTTCTTC. It is translated as CASSQGQGPYNEQFF. The full variable domain, completed using reference TRBV14 and TRBJ2-1, is EAGVTQFPSHSVIEKGQTVTLRCDPISGHDNLYWYRRVMGKEIKFLLHFVKESKQDESGMPNNRFLAERTGGTYSTLKVQPAELEDSGVYFCASSQGQGPYNEQFFGPGTRLTVL.

This sequence joins TRBV27 and TRBJ1-1; a weak D match, TRBD1 (6 bases). This CDR3 has 15 residues. V was shortened by 6 bases and J by 0 bases, with 14 bases between the two germline ends. Per germline, CDR1 MNHEY and CDR2 SMNVEV (reference sequence). DNA of the CDR3: TGTGCCAGCAGGGTACAGGGACTTCTGAACACTGAAGCTTTCTTT. Translation: CASRVQGLLNTEAFF.

The rearrangement links TRBV4-1 to TRBJ2-7, with unresolved D. Trimming left V 0 bases short and J 4 bases short, with 10 bases between. The CDR3 runs to 14 residues. CDR1 and CDR2 from the germline V gene are MGHRA and YSYEKL. The CDR3, as DNA: TGCGCCAGCAGCCAAGAGGCAGAGGAATACGAGCAGTACTTC. It translates to CASSQEAEEYEQYF.

The chain joins TRBV6-1 to TRBJ1-1; 7 nucleotides line up with TRBD1. This CDR3 is 16 amino acids long. After removal of 2 bases from V and 1 base from J, the junction contained 7 bases not matched to a gene. Germline V CDR1 and CDR2: MNHNS, SASEGT. The CDR3 loop is CASSETVNRGNTEAFF. In nucleotides, the CDR3 is TGTGCCAGCAGTGAAACAGTTAACAGGGGGAACACTGAAGCTTTCTTT.

As for this clone: In the same sample, other DNA sequences code for this CDR3. The chain is built from TRBV18 and TRBJ1-4; D unresolved. CDR1 KGHSH and CDR2 LQKENI come from the germline V gene. The CDR3 sequence is 13 residues long. V was pared by 3 bases and J by 8 bases, with 10 bases between. CDR3 DNA sequence: TGTGCCAGCTCACCGGGTAGAGGAGAAAAACTGTTTTTT. It yields the protein CASSPGRGEKLFF.

This chain links TRBV5-6 with TRBJ1-1, with D tentatively TRBD1 (5 bases). Germline CDR1 and CDR2: SGHDT and YYEEEE. V lost 4 bases and J lost 0, with 19 bases in between. This CDR3 comprises 17 residues. This chain's CDR3 is CASSLRRDSGLNTEAFF. CDR3 nucleotide sequence: TGTGCCAGCAGCCTTCGAAGGGACTCAGGTTTGAACACTGAAGCTTTCTTT. Using reference TRBV5-6 and TRBJ1-1 for the parts outside the CDR3, the full variable domain is DAGVTQSPTHLIKTRGQQVTLRCSPKSGHDTVSWYQQALGQGPQFIFQYYEEEERQRGNFPDRFSGHQFPNYSSELNVNALLLGDSALYLCASSLRRDSGLNTEAFFGQGTRLTVV.

The CDR3 DNA reads as TGTGCCAGCAGTGAAAGGAGGGGTGAAGCTTTCTTT. Its protein is CASSERRGEAFF. The chain carries TRBV2 and TRBJ1-1; TRBD1 might be the D (5 bases). The CDR3 extends over 12 amino acids. Germline assignment: CDR1 SNHLY and CDR2 FYNNEI. Trimming stripped 2 bases from V and 7 bases from J, with 8 bases between.

V usage is TRBV6-5 and J usage is TRBJ1-3; perhaps TRBD1 as D (6 bases). CDR1 is MNHEY and CDR2 is SVGAGI in the germline V gene. The CDR3 consists of 14 residues. V lost 2 bases, J lost 6 bases, and 11 bases lay in between. The CDR3 reads CASSYAGQSNTIYF. The CDR3 DNA follows: TGTGCCAGCAGTTACGCCGGACAGTCAAACACCATATATTTT.

The chain is built from TRBV11-3 and TRBJ2-2, with D tentatively TRBD1 (5 bases). With 6 bases removed from V and 5 bases from J, the gap between germline ends came to 19 bases. Per the germline V gene, CDR1 is SGHNT and CDR2 is YENEEA. The CDR3 totals 16 residues. DNA of the CDR3: TGTGCCAGCAGGTTACTTACCTGGGGCGCAACCGGGGAGCTGTTTTTT. This encodes CASRLLTWGATGELFF.

The J gene is TRBJ2-3, the V gene TRBV2; 9 bases align to TRBD2. Per germline, CDR1 SNHLY and CDR2 FYNNEI. The V segment lost 3 bases and the J segment 1 base; nucleotides outside the gene matches: 5. The CDR3 is 16 residues long. CDR3 sequence: CASSDPTSGGTDTQYF. The CDR3 nucleotides are TGTGCCAGCAGTGACCCGACTAGCGGAGGCACAGATACGCAGTATTTT. The full variable domain, rest sourced from reference TRBV2 and TRBJ2-3, is EPEVTQTPSHQVTQMGQEVILRCVPISNHLYFYWYRQILGQKVEFLVSFYNNEISEKSEIFDDQFSVERPDGSNFTLKIRSTKLEDSAMYFCASSDPTSGGTDTQYFGPGTRLTVL.

V gene TRBV19 combines with J gene TRBJ1-2; TRBD1 matches 7 bases. This CDR3 region has 14 residues. With V trimmed by 5 bases and J by 4 bases, 7 bases remained unmatched. CDR1 is LNHDA and CDR2 is SQIVND in the germline V gene (reference sequence). CDR3 region: CASSPNDRAYGYTF. For the CDR3, the DNA is TGTGCCAGTAGTCCTAACGACAGGGCCTATGGCTACACCTTC.

This sequence joins TRBV5-6 and TRBJ2-3; 14 nucleotides agree with TRBD2. The CDR3 runs to 17 residues. V was clipped by 2 bases and J by 4 bases; unmatched bases: 6. From germline, CDR1 is SGHDT and CDR2 YYEEEE. The CDR3 DNA reads TGTGCCAGCAGCTTTACGACTAGCGGGGGGGCCTCAGATACGCAGTATTTT. The encoded protein is CASSFTTSGGASDTQYF.

The CDR3 is CASSLSPANSPLHF. DNA for the CDR3: TGTGCCAGCAGTTTATCGCCAGCTAATTCACCCCTCCACTTT. This chain joins TRBV28 and TRBJ1-6; D ambiguous. The CDR3 totals 14 residues. The germline V gene encodes CDR1 MDHEN and CDR2 SYDVKM. Between the trimmed V and J ends, which lost 1 base and 6 bases, there was a span of 7 bases.

The rearrangement links TRBV27 to TRBJ2-1, with 12 bases matching TRBD1. Germline V gives CDR1 MNHEY, CDR2 SMNVEV (reference sequence). There are 15 residues in the CDR3. After removal of 5 bases from V and 6 bases from J, the junction contained 5 bases not matched to a gene. Here the CDR3 DNA reads TGTGCCAGCAGTATCGGGACAGGGGGCTTCAATGAGCAGTTCTTC. It is translated as CASSIGTGGFNEQFF.

V is TRBV5-1 and J is TRBJ1-2, with unresolved D. The germline V and J ends were trimmed by 5 bases and 6 bases, with 17 bases remaining between them. The CDR3 runs to 14 residues. The germline V gene has CDR1 SGHRS and CDR2 YFSETQ. DNA of the CDR3: TGCGCCAGCAGAACCGGTGGGGAGGACGATGGCTACACCTTC. Translated, it gives CASRTGGEDDGYTF. Looking up the rest from reference TRBV5-1 and TRBJ1-2 gives the full variable domain: KAGVTQTPRYLIKTRGQQVTLSCSPISGHRSVSWYQQTPGQGLQFLFEYFSETQRNKGNFPGRFSGRQFSNSRSEMNVSTLELGDSALYLCASRTGGEDDGYTFGSGTRLTVV.

This rearrangement joins TRBV7-2 to TRBJ1-1; D ambiguous. Germline V CDR1 and CDR2: SGHTA, FQGNSA. Trimming removed 5 bases at V and 4 bases at J, with 14 bases between. This CDR3 spans 14 amino acids. The CDR3 is CASSHSGVGTEAFF. The CDR3 region has the DNA TGTGCCAGCAGCCATAGTGGGGTTGGCACTGAAGCTTTCTTT.

The chain employs TRBV5-1 and TRBJ1-1; no clear D gene. Germline V CDR1 and CDR2: SGHRS, YFSETQ. This CDR3 comprises 14 residues. Trimming pared 3 bases from V and 1 base from J, leaving 10 bases between. This CDR3 reads CASSSSDGNTEAFF. In DNA form, the CDR3 reads TGCGCCAGCAGCTCCTCGGACGGGAACACTGAAGCTTTCTTT.

The V and J genes are TRBV2 and TRBJ1-1; D may be TRBD1 (5 bases). This CDR3 has 14 amino acids. Trimming cost V 6 bases and J 1 base, with 12 bases left between them. Germline V gene lookup returns CDR1 SNHLY and CDR2 FYNNEI. The CDR3 protein is CASRAVTENTEAFF. In DNA form, the CDR3 reads TGTGCCAGCAGGGCCGTGACAGAGAACACTGAAGCTTTCTTT.

This chain uses TRBV14 with TRBJ2-1, with 7 positions matching TRBD1. Germline CDR1 and CDR2: SGHDN and FVKESK. The CDR3 contains 15 residues. V shed 2 bases and J 4 bases; nucleotides not matched to a gene: 5. CDR3 nucleotide sequence: TGTGCCAGCAGCCAATTACAGGGGCGGTACAATGAGCAGTTCTTC. This codes for CASSQLQGRYNEQFF.

This sequence joins TRBV19 and TRBJ1-5, with 11 bases aligning to TRBD1. CDR3 length equals 14 residues. Germline values: CDR1 LNHDA, CDR2 SQIVND (reference sequence). Germline trimming cut 4 bases from V and 7 bases from J; bases unmatched to any gene: 3. This CDR3 is CASSRTGGRQPQHF. CDR3 in DNA: TGTGCCAGTAGTAGGACAGGGGGCCGACAGCCCCAGCATTTT. Combining the CDR3 with reference TRBV19 and TRBJ1-5 gives the whole variable domain DGGITQSPKYLFRKEGQNVTLSCEQNLNHDAMYWYRQDPGQGLRLIYYSQIVNDFQKGDIAEGYSVSREKKESFPLTVTSAQKNPTAFYLCASSRTGGRQPQHFGDGTRLSIL.

This clone appeared once. The junction shows a germline mismatch at one end, possibly a read error. The V call is TRBV7-7, the J call TRBJ2-5, with TRBD2 matching 9 bases. The CDR3 is 15 residues long. CDR1 and CDR2 (germline): SSHAT, FNYEAQ (reference sequence). The CDR3 sequence: CASRRLAGRQETQYF. CDR3 bases: TGTGCTAGCAGACGTCTAGCGGGGAGGCAAGAGACCCAGTACTTC.

The genes are TRBV10-3 and TRBJ1-5, with D possibly being TRBD1 (5 bases). The CDR3 covers 15 residues. The V end lost 3 bases, the J end lost 1 base, and 10 bases lay between the germline ends. CDR1 is ENHRY, CDR2 SYGVKD, per germline. The CDR3 nucleotides read TGTGCCATCAGTGACCAGGGAGGAAGCAATCAGCCCCAGCATTTT. Protein: CAISDQGGSNQPQHF.

This clone has only one observation. This chain uses TRBV19 with TRBJ2-3; 10 positions match TRBD2. The junction had 5 bases not matched to a gene; V was cut back by 6 bases and J by 5 bases. Germline V gene data show CDR1 as LNHDA and CDR2 as SQIVND (reference sequence). The CDR3 is made up of 14 amino acids. The CDR3: CASSPSGGQDTQYF. The CDR3, as DNA: TGTGCCAGTAGCCCTAGCGGGGGTCAAGATACGCAGTATTTT.

This clone has just one count. The genes are TRBV2 and TRBJ2-1; 7 positions agree with TRBD2. With 4 bases clipped from V and 3 bases from J, the junction kept 6 bases outside the gene matches. The CDR3 extends over 15 amino acids. Germline values: CDR1 SNHLY, CDR2 FYNNEI. The CDR3 is CASSVSGVVYNEQFF. The DNA for the CDR3 is TGTGCCAGCAGTGTGAGCGGGGTTGTCTACAATGAGCAGTTCTTC.

The rearrangement links TRBV27 to TRBJ2-7, with TRBD2 as a possible D gene (5 bases). The germline CDR1 and CDR2 sequences are MNHEY and SMNVEV (reference sequence). V lost 3 bases, J lost 2 bases, and 14 bases lay in between. There are 15 residues in the CDR3. CDR3 loop: CASSFLQGSTYEQYF. The DNA for the CDR3 is TGTGCCAGCAGTTTCCTACAAGGGAGCACCTACGAGCAGTACTTC.

Here the CDR3 reads CATSRFPQGLNTEAFF. The DNA for the CDR3 is TGTGCCACCAGCAGATTCCCTCAGGGTTTGAACACTGAAGCTTTCTTT. J is TRBJ1-1 and V is TRBV15, with D possibly being TRBD1 (5 bases). The CDR3 spans 16 residues. Trimming left V 2 bases short and J 0 bases short, with 13 bases between. The germline gives CDR1 LNHNV, CDR2 YYDKDF (reference sequence).